The 19 T cell receptor beta chains presented below share a single source sample, sequenced in a study of early T cells in non-severe SARS-CoV-2 infection. MiXCR, applied by TCRdb to the 5' RACE reads, yields one record per CDR3 protein. The sample carries 30,000 to 40,000 distinct CDR3 sequences, 3.5% to 5% recorded once. Sequenced input: whole blood. The origin of the receptors is an adult who was a healthcare worker with PCR-confirmed SARS-CoV-2 infection or an uninfected control (not recorded which).

This clonotype has a handful of counts. The chain uses TRBV2 and TRBJ1-2; D perhaps matches TRBD1 (5 bases). V lost 2 bases and J lost 4, with 8 bases in between. The CDR3 has 13 amino acids. The germline V gene encodes CDR1 SNHLY and CDR2 FYNNEI. DNA of the CDR3: TGTGCCAGCAGTGAACGAGGGGTCTATGGCTACACCTTC. Encoded protein: CASSERGVYGYTF.

This clonotype was observed at least ten times. V usage is TRBV13 and J usage is TRBJ1-4; maybe TRBD1 (5 bases). Trimming took 5 bases from V and 5 from J, leaving 12 bases between them. The V gene's germline CDR1 is PRHDT and CDR2 FYEKMQ (reference sequence). The CDR3 spans 14 residues. The CDR3: CASSHRTPNEKLFF. The CDR3 DNA follows: TGTGCCAGCAGCCATCGGACACCAAATGAAAAACTGTTTTTT. Together with reference TRBV13 and TRBJ1-4, the CDR3 gives the full variable domain: AAGVIQSPRHLIKEKRETATLKCYPIPRHDTVYWYQQGPGQDPQFLISFYEKMQSDKGSIPDRFSAQQFSDYHSELNMSSLELGDSALYFCASSHRTPNEKLFFGSGTQLSVL.

This clonotype was picked up a small number of times. The chain carries TRBV6-6 and TRBJ2-7, with D tentatively TRBD2 (6 bases). The CDR3 spans 12 residues. Trimming shortened V by 6 bases and J by 5 bases, and 11 bases separated the two germline ends. Per germline, CDR1 MNHNY and CDR2 SVGAGI (reference sequence). The CDR3 spells CASREGTHEQYF. The CDR3 bases are TGTGCCAGCAGGGAGGGGACCCACGAGCAGTACTTC.

Relative to its sample, this clonotype is medium-sized. This chain joins TRBV20-1 and TRBJ2-1; D gene uncertain. V was pared by 6 bases and J by 7 bases, with 10 bases between. The CDR3 is 11 amino acids. Germline lookup yields CDR1 DFQATT and CDR2 SNEGSKA (reference sequence). Here the CDR3 DNA reads TGCAGTGCAGGGATTTCTAATGAGCAGTTCTTC. It specifies CSAGISNEQFF.

This clonotype was observed many times. The chain uses TRBV3-1 and TRBJ1-2, with TRBD1 matching 7 bases. V shed 3 bases and J 4 bases; nucleotides not matched to a gene: 8. In germline, CDR1 is LGHDT, CDR2 YNNKEL (reference sequence). CDR3 length: 15 amino acids. Written as DNA, the CDR3 is TGTGCCAGCAGCCAGATGACAGGGTCCTTCTATGGCTACACCTTC. It codes for CASSQMTGSFYGYTF.

In its sample, this clonotype was seen many times. This chain uses TRBV12-3 or TRBV12-4 with TRBJ1-3; TRBD1 matches 7 bases. V trimming: 3 bases; J trimming: 0 bases; junction bases outside the gene matches: 11. The CDR3 extends over 18 amino acids. CDR3: CASSLMMGTVFSGNTIYF. In DNA, the CDR3 is TGTGCCAGCAGTTTGATGATGGGGACAGTCTTCTCTGGAAACACCATATATTTT.

This clonotype appeared many times. V gene TRBV20-1 combines with J gene TRBJ1-1; 7 nucleotides match TRBD1. Germline CDR1 reads DFQATT; CDR2 reads SNEGSKA (reference sequence). The junction had 4 bases not matched to a gene; V was cut back by 2 bases and J by 1 base. The CDR3 covers 14 residues. The CDR3 coding sequence is TGCAGTGCTAGACCTACAGGGGCGAACACTGAAGCTTTCTTT. Translating gives CSARPTGANTEAFF.

This clonotype showed up just a few times. This chain links TRBV3-1 with TRBJ1-6; D is undetermined. Germline assignment: CDR1 LGHDT and CDR2 YNNKEL (reference sequence). The CDR3 runs 12 residues. Trimming removed 4 bases at V and 9 bases at J, with 7 bases between. The CDR3 loop reads CASSPPGSPLHF. The CDR3 DNA reads as TGTGCCAGCAGCCCCCCGGGTTCACCCCTCCACTTT. The full variable domain, rest sourced from reference TRBV3-1 and TRBJ1-6, is DTAVSQTPKYLVTQMGNDKSIKCEQNLGHDTMYWYKQDSKKFLKIMFSYNNKELIINETVPNRFSPKSPDKAHLNLHINSLELGDSAVYFCASSPPGSPLHFGNGTRLTVT.

This chain links TRBV2 with TRBJ2-6; TRBD1 or TRBD2 may be the D gene (5 bases each). This CDR3 has 14 residues. V was cut by 5 bases and J by 2 bases, with 7 bases left in between. Germline V gives CDR1 SNHLY, CDR2 FYNNEI. CDR3 nucleotides: TGTGCCAGCAGTCCGGGGCCTGGGGCCAACGTCCTGACTTTC. This codes for CASSPGPGANVLTF.

This clonotype was picked up many times. The J gene is TRBJ1-5, the V gene TRBV6-6; D unclear. With 10 bases removed from V and 0 bases from J, the gap between germline ends came to 10 bases. In germline, CDR1 is MNHNY, CDR2 SVGAGI (reference sequence). CDR3 size: 13 residues. The CDR3, as DNA: TGTGCCACCCGCGGTATTAGCAATCAGCCCCAGCATTTT. This gives the protein CATRGISNQPQHF.

This clonotype was recorded many times. This chain joins TRBV12-3 or TRBV12-4 and TRBJ2-3, with 8 bases matching TRBD2. This CDR3 spans 14 amino acids. J lost 4 bases, V lost 5 bases, and 5 bases had no gene match. For the CDR3, the DNA is TGTGCCAGCAGTCCCGGACTAGCTCCAGATACGCAGTATTTT. Encoded protein: CASSPGLAPDTQYF.

The gene calls are TRBV27 and TRBJ2-7; 10 nucleotides align to TRBD1. CDR3 length: 13 residues. Germline V gene sequence: CDR1 MNHEY, CDR2 SMNVEV (reference sequence). V was clipped by 4 bases and J by 5 bases; unmatched bases: 2. CDR3 DNA sequence: TGTGCCAGCAGTTGGGACAGGGGCCACGAGCAGTACTTC. It codes for CASSWDRGHEQYF.

This clonotype was found many times. The V gene is TRBV12-3 or TRBV12-4, the J gene TRBJ1-6; D is unclear. The CDR3 has 14 residues. The V end lost 6 bases, the J end lost 6 bases, and 12 bases lay between the germline ends. The CDR3 region is CASSHPGINSPLHF. CDR3 nucleotides: TGTGCCAGCAGCCATCCGGGCATTAATTCACCCCTCCACTTT.

The chain carries TRBV7-6 and TRBJ2-3; 7 bases are a match to TRBD2. V shed 2 bases and J 6 bases; nucleotides not matched to a gene: 8. Germline V gives CDR1 SGHVS, CDR2 FNYEAQ. The length of the CDR3 is 15 residues. The CDR3: CASSLLSRGVDTQYF. CDR3 nucleotides: TGTGCCAGCAGCTTACTCTCACGGGGGGTTGATACGCAGTATTTT. Based on the CDR3 plus reference TRBV7-6 and TRBJ2-3, the full variable domain is GAGVSQSPRYKVTKRGQDVALRCDPISGHVSLYWYRQALGQGPEFLTYFNYEAQQDKSGLPNDRFSAERPEGSISTLTIQRTEQRDSAMYRCASSLLSRGVDTQYFGPGTRLTVL.

This clonotype has a count of ten or more. The gene calls are TRBV20-1 and TRBJ2-7; D not resolved. This CDR3 comprises 12 residues. The V gene lost 1 base and the J gene lost 0 bases, with 4 bases spanning the gap. Germline CDR1 DFQATT, CDR2 SNEGSKA (reference sequence). The CDR3 region is CSARGNSYEQYF. The CDR3 DNA is TGCAGTGCTAGAGGCAACTCCTACGAGCAGTACTTC.

This clonotype was observed at least ten times. The chain links TRBV9 to TRBJ1-4; 10 bases line up with TRBD1. The CDR3 totals 15 residues. After removal of 4 bases from V and 5 bases from J, the junction contained 5 bases not matched to a gene. Germline CDR1 is SGDLS and CDR2 is YYNGEE. For the CDR3, the DNA is TGTGCCAGCAGCACAACGGGACAGGGGAATGAAAAACTGTTTTTT. Protein: CASSTTGQGNEKLFF.

This clonotype was detected ten times or more. This chain connects TRBV29-1 to TRBJ1-4; 8 nucleotides match TRBD1. V lost 0 bases to trimming and J lost 7 bases; unmatched junction nucleotides: 4. Germline CDR1 and CDR2: SQVTM and ANQGSEA. The CDR3 spans 14 residues. The CDR3 coding sequence is TGCAGCGTTGAAGAAGAAGGGACAGGTGAAAAACTGTTTTTT. The encoded protein is CSVEEEGTGEKLFF.

This clonotype showed up many times. The genes are TRBV6-2 or TRBV6-3 and TRBJ2-5; D perhaps matches TRBD2 (6 bases). The V end was cut by 7 bases, the J end by 5 bases, with 11 bases between. The CDR3 length is 12 residues. CDR1 is MNHEY and CDR2 is SVGEGT in the germline V gene. CDR3 coding DNA: TGTGCCAGCACAACAACTAGCGAGACCCAGTACTTC. Protein: CASTTTSETQYF.

This clonotype was seen many times. The chain uses TRBV7-9 and TRBJ2-1; 9 bases map to TRBD1. V shed 5 bases, J shed 4 bases, and the junction held 6 bases outside the gene matches. CDR1 is SEHNR, CDR2 FQNEAQ, per germline (reference sequence). The CDR3 totals 15 residues. In DNA, the CDR3 is TGTGCCAGCAGCCCCCGACAGGGGGGGTACAATGAGCAGTTCTTC. This codes for CASSPRQGGYNEQFF.